This T cell receptor (beta chain) was identified in a study of blood T cell repertoires in COVID-19. Profiling relied on immunoSEQ multiplex PCR, and the TCRdb table lists in-frame clones only, not all of them. The sample consists of about 210,000 clones, around 91% of them appearing once. CDR1 is SGHKS and CDR2 is YYEKEE in the germline V gene (reference sequence). Trimming took 1 base from V and 6 from J, leaving 13 bases between them. The CDR3 totals 14 residues. J is TRBJ1-2 and V is TRBV5-5; maybe TRBD1 (6 bases). This TCR was sampled from a woman between 35 and 50 years old with acute or convalescent COVID-19. The specimen was peripheral blood. As DNA, the CDR3 is TGTGCCAGCAGCTTGACACAGGGACGGAATGGCTACACCTTC. Its translation: CASSLTQGRNGYTF.